This paragraph covers one T cell receptor (beta chain) sequence. V lost 5 bases, J lost 5 bases, and 18 bases lay in between. The CDR3 totals 16 residues. Germline V CDR1 and CDR2: SEHNR, FQNEAQ (reference sequence). The sample is drawn from a study of blood T cell repertoires in COVID-19. Study-wide background: Material from acute and convalescent COVID-19 was sourced from the United States, Italy and Spain. Sources were T cells, B-cell-depleted T cells, or PBMCs; the material itself was cDNA or gDNA.

As handled by the study authors: Amplification from reference gene primers served as the basis for estimated nucleated cell counts. Clones were sequenced by immunoSEQ multiplex PCR, and TCRdb holds only the in-frame ones, with some missing. The V and J calls and the clone size are those of that table, but D and trimming were determined from the DNA. The sample has roughly 200,000 clones; 70% to 80% are singletons. This TCR was sampled from a woman aged 45-65 years with active or convalescent COVID-19. V gene TRBV7-9 combines with J gene TRBJ1-4; no clear D gene. Sample: peripheral blood. The CDR3 here is CASSDRARGGNEKLFF. The CDR3 bases are TGTGCCAGCAGCGATAGAGCCCGGGGAGGGAATGAAAAACTGTTTTTT.